This paragraph reports one TCR beta chain. No antigen is known for it. The CDR3 spans 14 residues. Trimming at V came to 8 bases and at J to 1 base, leaving 1 base not matched to a gene. The V gene's germline CDR1 is MNHNS and CDR2 SASEGT. Time point: new active TB diagnosis, blood taken before or within 7 days of starting treatment. These data originate in a study of T cells in tuberculosis. On the study more broadly: This South African cohort compared adolescents with or without latent tuberculosis against adults with active tuberculosis. Study-wide points: Active tuberculosis alpha repertoires lay closer to GMM-specific TCRs than controls'.

The method was immunoSEQ multiplex PCR; TCRdb's version includes in-frame clones alone and lacks a portion of them. Among about 34,000 clones, more than 85% were seen once, and the ten largest hold 9.5% to 12%. The V gene is TRBV6-1, the J gene TRBJ1-5, with 11 bases that match TRBD1. This specimen was PBMCs, taken at tuberculosis diagnosis. This TCR was sampled from an adult with tuberculosis. CDR3 in amino acids: CASGQGASNQPQHF. The CDR3 region has the DNA TGTGCCAGCGGACAGGGGGCGAGCAATCAGCCCCAGCATTTT.